Shown below are 10 T cell receptor beta chains from a single sample sequenced in a study of cytomegalovirus exposure and HLA in healthy donors. Primers for the PCR totalled 60 Vbeta and 13 Jbeta. Libraries were prepared by immunoSEQ multiplex PCR; TCRdb keeps only in-frame clonotypes and omits some of them. The sample contains about 170,000 clones, around 80% of which appear only once. Specimen: PBMCs. These receptor sequences come from a woman younger than 45 in good health and CMV-seropositive.

V and J are TRBV7-2 and TRBJ2-6, with a possible D match to TRBD2 (5 bases). The CDR3 has 15 amino acids. CDR1 and CDR2 (germline): SGHTA, FQGNSA. Trimming took off 7 bases at V and 0 bases at J, with 10 bases between the two ends. In DNA form, the CDR3 reads TGTGCCAGCATCCCAACTAGCTCTGGGGCCAACGTCCTGACTTTC. Protein: CASIPTSSGANVLTF.

CDR3 loop: CASSQEVVAGSYNEQFF. The DNA for the CDR3 is TGCGCCAGCAGCCAAGAAGTGGTCGCGGGATCGTATAATGAGCAGTTCTTC. V gene TRBV4-3 combines with J gene TRBJ2-1, with D tentatively TRBD2 (6 bases). Germline CDR1 LGHNA, CDR2 YSLEER. The length of the CDR3 is 17 residues. Between the trimmed V and J ends, which lost 0 bases and 7 bases, there was a span of 19 bases.

This chain links TRBV11-3 with TRBJ2-7, with unresolved D. CDR3 length equals 11 residues. Per the germline V gene, CDR1 is SGHNT and CDR2 is YENEEA. Between the trimmed V and J ends, which lost 6 bases and 2 bases, there was a span of 5 bases. The CDR3 spells CASSSAYEQYF. CDR3 sequence (DNA): TGTGCCAGCAGTTCTGCCTACGAGCAGTACTTC. Supplemented by reference TRBV11-3 and TRBJ2-7, the full variable domain reads EAGVVQSPRYKIIEKKQPVAFWCNPISGHNTLYWYLQNLGQGPELLIRYENEEAVDDSQLPKDRFSAERLKGVDSTLKIQPAELGDSAVYLCASSSAYEQYFGPGTRLTVT.

Written as DNA, the CDR3 is TGTGCCAGCACTAGACTTGGGCAGGGGAACTACGAGCAGTACTTC. The encoded protein is CASTRLGQGNYEQYF. The chain links TRBV6-6 to TRBJ2-7, with D possibly being TRBD1 (6 bases). CDR1 is MNHNY, CDR2 SVGAGI, per germline (reference sequence). CDR3 length equals 15 residues. V lost 7 bases to trimming and J lost 3 bases, with 19 bases between them.

This sequence joins TRBV5-6 and TRBJ1-2, with 8 bases lining up with TRBD1. After removal of 3 bases from V and 2 bases from J, the junction contained 6 bases not matched to a gene. The germline V gene encodes CDR1 SGHDT and CDR2 YYEEEE. CDR3 length: 15 residues. The CDR3 protein is CASSYQDRVNYGYTF. The CDR3 DNA follows: TGTGCCAGCAGCTATCAGGACAGGGTGAACTATGGCTACACCTTC.

The chain carries TRBV10-3 and TRBJ1-3; D might be TRBD1 (6 bases). The length of the CDR3 is 15 residues. Trimming pared 6 bases from V and 4 bases from J, leaving 16 bases between. CDR1 is ENHRY, CDR2 SYGVKD, per germline. Here the CDR3 reads CAIRAATGTGNTIYF. The DNA for the CDR3 is TGTGCCATCAGGGCAGCTACAGGGACGGGAAACACCATATATTTT.

This chain connects TRBV19 to TRBJ2-1; 15 nucleotides match TRBD2. Germline V gene sequence: CDR1 LNHDA, CDR2 SQIVND (reference sequence). V lost 4 bases to trimming and J lost 2 bases; unmatched junction nucleotides: 9. The CDR3 is made up of 19 amino acids. This CDR3 reads CASSTPGLAGGPPYNEQFF. In nucleotides, the CDR3 is TGTGCCAGTAGTACCCCCGGACTAGCGGGAGGGCCTCCCTACAATGAGCAGTTCTTC.

The J gene is TRBJ2-3, the V gene TRBV19; D remains unclear. Germline CDR1 and CDR2: LNHDA and SQIVND (reference sequence). V gave up 3 bases and J gave up 4 bases, with 8 bases separating them. The CDR3 has 13 residues. The CDR3 coding sequence is TGTGCCAGTAGTATTCCTCAGGCAGATACGCAGTATTTT. This translates into CASSIPQADTQYF.

This chain links TRBV7-2 with TRBJ1-2; 8 positions match TRBD1. Germline loops: CDR1 SGHTA, CDR2 FQGNSA. The J segment lost 4 bases and the V segment lost 3 bases, leaving 1 base of the junction unmatched. CDR3 length equals 13 residues. CDR3 nucleotides: TGTGCCAGCAGCTTGGACAGGGCCTATGGCTACACCTTC. Protein product: CASSLDRAYGYTF.

This clone appeared a few times. The rearrangement uses TRBV5-1 and TRBJ1-4; D gene unclear. With 1 base removed from V and 0 bases from J, the gap between germline ends came to 4 bases. Looked up from germline, CDR1 is SGHRS and CDR2 is YFSETQ. The CDR3 runs 14 residues. The CDR3 region is CASSLTTTNEKLFF. DNA of the CDR3: TGCGCCAGCAGCTTGACTACAACTAATGAAAAACTGTTTTTT.